Listed below are T cell receptor beta chains from one sample, sequenced in a study of T-cell memory formation after mild COVID-19. TCRdb reprocessed the 5' RACE reads via MiXCR and lists one record per CDR3 protein. The sample yields about 290,000 distinct CDR3 sequences, 15% to 20% seen once. Sequenced material: PBMCs or a T cell subset sorted from them (not recorded which). These receptors originate from a man in his late teens or twenties who had mild COVID-19 (a few samples of this study predate the infection). Cell type and time point are not known. CDR3s include the opening cysteine and the closing phenylalanine or tryptophan. The D gene is left open where the match is weak. Only some rows state a clone size, as once, few, many or a class for expanded clones.

j_call: TRBJ2-4; d_call: NA; v_call: TRBV20-1; clone_size: NA; cdr3_length: 13; cdr3_aa: CSARGLRKNIQYF; cdr3_nt: TGCAGTGCAAGGGGACTTCGCAAAAACATTCAGTACTTC
j_call: TRBJ2-7; d_call: NA; v_call: TRBV18; clone_size: few; cdr3_length: 14; cdr3_aa: CASSTQDGEYEQYF; cdr3_nt: TGTGCCAGCTCAACTCAGGACGGGGAGTACGAGCAGTACTTC
j_call: TRBJ2-3; d_call: TRBD1; v_call: TRBV6-2/TRBV6-3; clone_size: NA; cdr3_length: 15; cdr3_aa: CASRPDRALWGTQYF; cdr3_nt: TGTGCCAGCAGGCCGGACAGGGCCCTCTGGGGTACGCAGTATTTT
j_call: TRBJ2-3; d_call: NA; v_call: TRBV20-1; clone_size: NA; cdr3_length: 14; cdr3_aa: CSASGLEGTDTQYF; cdr3_nt: TGCAGTGCTAGTGGTCTGGAAGGGACAGATACGCAGTATTTT
j_call: TRBJ2-3; d_call: TRBD2; v_call: TRBV6-2/TRBV6-3; clone_size: NA; cdr3_length: 14; cdr3_aa: CASSHSGGADTQYF; cdr3_nt: TGTGCCAGCAGTCATAGCGGGGGGGCAGATACGCAGTATTTT
j_call: TRBJ2-1; d_call: TRBD2; v_call: TRBV7-9; clone_size: few; cdr3_length: 17; cdr3_aa: CASRTSGGFSSYNEQFF; cdr3_nt: TGTGCCAGCCGGACTAGCGGGGGGTTTAGCTCCTACAATGAGCAGTTCTTC
j_call: TRBJ1-2; d_call: NA; v_call: TRBV28; clone_size: many; cdr3_length: 14; cdr3_aa: CASEPQAIPYGYTF; cdr3_nt: TGTGCCAGTGAGCCCCAGGCCATTCCCTATGGCTACACCTTC
j_call: TRBJ2-5; d_call: NA; v_call: TRBV7-9; clone_size: few; cdr3_length: 15; cdr3_aa: CASAYPSERRETQYF; cdr3_nt: TGTGCCAGCGCCTACCCGTCTGAGCGCCGAGAGACCCAGTACTTC
j_call: TRBJ2-7; d_call: TRBD1; v_call: TRBV5-1; clone_size: NA; cdr3_length: 12; cdr3_aa: CASSSDRGRQYF; cdr3_nt: TGCGCCAGCAGCTCGGACAGGGGGAGGCAGTACTTC
j_call: TRBJ2-5; d_call: TRBD2; v_call: TRBV20-1; clone_size: NA; cdr3_length: 15; cdr3_aa: CSARDHAGGQETQYF; cdr3_nt: TGCAGTGCTAGAGATCACGCGGGGGGGCAAGAGACCCAGTACTTC
j_call: TRBJ2-5; d_call: NA; v_call: TRBV4-2; clone_size: once; cdr3_length: 16; cdr3_aa: CASSLTTLGAQETQYF; cdr3_nt: TGTGCCAGCAGCCTCACCACTTTGGGGGCCCAAGAGACCCAGTACTTC
j_call: TRBJ1-4; d_call: NA; v_call: TRBV12-3/TRBV12-4; clone_size: NA; cdr3_length: 14; cdr3_aa: CASSLGSISEKLFF; cdr3_nt: TGTGCCAGCAGTTTAGGCAGTATTAGTGAAAAACTGTTTTTT
j_call: TRBJ1-1; d_call: NA; v_call: TRBV7-2; clone_size: few; cdr3_length: 15; cdr3_aa: CASSLGVSQNTEAFF; cdr3_nt: TGTGCCAGCAGCTTAGGTGTCAGCCAGAACACTGAAGCTTTCTTT
j_call: TRBJ2-3; d_call: NA; v_call: TRBV7-2; clone_size: many; cdr3_length: 14; cdr3_aa: CASSRRGAPDTQYF; cdr3_nt: TGTGCCAGTAGCCGGAGGGGGGCCCCGGATACGCAGTATTTT
j_call: TRBJ2-3; d_call: TRBD2; v_call: TRBV7-9; clone_size: once; cdr3_length: 16; cdr3_aa: CASSSPLLADTDTQYF; cdr3_nt: TGTGCCAGCAGCTCACCCCTTCTAGCGGACACAGATACGCAGTATTTT
j_call: TRBJ1-2; d_call: NA; v_call: TRBV7-2; clone_size: NA; cdr3_length: 15; cdr3_aa: CASSSYLEKGYGYTF; cdr3_nt: TGTGCCAGCAGCTCTTATTTGGAAAAGGGGTATGGCTACACCTTC
j_call: TRBJ1-5; d_call: TRBD1; v_call: TRBV2; clone_size: NA; cdr3_length: 14; cdr3_aa: CASRGDSSNQPQHF; cdr3_nt: TGTGCCAGCAGGGGGGACAGTAGCAATCAGCCCCAGCATTTT
j_call: TRBJ2-1; d_call: TRBD2; v_call: TRBV15; clone_size: many; cdr3_length: 15; cdr3_aa: CATRSGRGGINEQFF; cdr3_nt: TGTGCCACCAGGTCCGGGAGGGGGGGCATCAATGAGCAGTTCTTC
j_call: TRBJ1-6; d_call: TRBD1; v_call: TRBV4-3; clone_size: NA; cdr3_length: 15; cdr3_aa: CASSQEETGSSPLHF; cdr3_nt: TGCGCCAGCAGCCAAGAAGAGACAGGGAGTTCACCCCTCCACTTT
j_call: TRBJ2-2; d_call: NA; v_call: TRBV5-1; clone_size: few; cdr3_length: 15; cdr3_aa: CASSHQWGEAGELFF; cdr3_nt: TGCGCCAGCAGCCACCAGTGGGGCGAGGCCGGGGAGCTGTTTTTT
j_call: TRBJ1-3; d_call: NA; v_call: TRBV20-1; clone_size: NA; cdr3_length: 14; cdr3_aa: CSAPEVQKRNTIYF; cdr3_nt: TGCAGTGCCCCAGAGGTTCAGAAAAGAAACACCATATATTTT
j_call: TRBJ2-1; d_call: NA; v_call: TRBV15; clone_size: few; cdr3_length: 16; cdr3_aa: CATSREIGDSYNEQFF; cdr3_nt: TGTGCCACCAGCAGGGAGATAGGGGACTCCTACAATGAGCAGTTCTTC
j_call: TRBJ2-1; d_call: TRBD1; v_call: TRBV4-1; clone_size: NA; cdr3_length: 16; cdr3_aa: CASSRGQGDSYNEQFF; cdr3_nt: TGCGCCAGCAGCCGCGGACAGGGGGACTCCTACAATGAGCAGTTCTTC
j_call: TRBJ2-5; d_call: NA; v_call: TRBV6-2/TRBV6-3; clone_size: NA; cdr3_length: 15; cdr3_aa: CASNRLQGGRETQYF; cdr3_nt: TGTGCCAGCAACCGACTCCAAGGGGGGAGAGAGACCCAGTACTTC
j_call: TRBJ2-1; d_call: NA; v_call: TRBV5-1; clone_size: NA; cdr3_length: 13; cdr3_aa: CASSLGAFNEQFF; cdr3_nt: TGCGCCAGCAGCTTGGGTGCTTTCAATGAGCAGTTCTTC
j_call: TRBJ2-5; d_call: NA; v_call: TRBV20-1; clone_size: NA; cdr3_length: 14; cdr3_aa: CSARRAAGPKTQYF; cdr3_nt: TGCAGTGCTCGCCGCGCTGCGGGGCCAAAGACCCAGTACTTC
j_call: TRBJ1-5; d_call: NA; v_call: TRBV19; clone_size: few; cdr3_length: 15; cdr3_aa: CASSREGRLIQPQHF; cdr3_nt: TGTGCCAGTAGTAGGGAGGGCAGGTTGATTCAGCCCCAGCATTTT
j_call: TRBJ1-2; d_call: NA; v_call: TRBV12-3/TRBV12-4; clone_size: many; cdr3_length: 12; cdr3_aa: CASSPGSYGYTF; cdr3_nt: TGTGCCAGCAGCCCGGGATCTTATGGCTACACCTTC
j_call: TRBJ1-2; d_call: NA; v_call: TRBV4-3; clone_size: NA; cdr3_length: 14; cdr3_aa: CASSQGATNYGYTF; cdr3_nt: TGCGCCAGCAGCCAAGGGGCGACTAACTATGGCTACACCTTC
j_call: TRBJ1-6; d_call: NA; v_call: TRBV4-3; clone_size: many; cdr3_length: 13; cdr3_aa: CASSQGFDRALHF; cdr3_nt: TGCGCCAGCAGCCAAGGATTCGATAGGGCCCTCCACTTT
j_call: TRBJ1-5; d_call: NA; v_call: TRBV12-3/TRBV12-4; clone_size: NA; cdr3_length: 14; cdr3_aa: CASCRGGGNQPQHF; cdr3_nt: TGTGCCAGCTGTAGAGGGGGTGGAAATCAGCCCCAGCATTTT
j_call: TRBJ2-3; d_call: TRBD2; v_call: TRBV7-2; clone_size: few; cdr3_length: 15; cdr3_aa: CASSHPAGSTDTQYF; cdr3_nt: TGTGCCAGCAGTCACCCAGCGGGGAGCACAGATACGCAGTATTTT
j_call: TRBJ1-2; d_call: NA; v_call: TRBV7-2; clone_size: NA; cdr3_length: 12; cdr3_aa: CASSLEWNGYTF; cdr3_nt: TGTGCCAGCAGCTTAGAATGGAATGGCTACACCTTC
j_call: TRBJ2-7; d_call: TRBD2; v_call: TRBV6-2/TRBV6-3; clone_size: NA; cdr3_length: 14; cdr3_aa: CASSSLAGTYEQYF; cdr3_nt: TGTGCCAGCAGTTCCCTAGCGGGTACCTACGAGCAGTACTTC
j_call: TRBJ2-1; d_call: TRBD2; v_call: TRBV18; clone_size: few; cdr3_length: 19; cdr3_aa: CASSPTTIAGAGSYNEQFF; cdr3_nt: TGTGCCAGCTCACCGACCACCATAGCGGGGGCGGGTTCCTACAATGAGCAGTTCTTC
j_call: TRBJ2-3; d_call: NA; v_call: TRBV27; clone_size: NA; cdr3_length: 17; cdr3_aa: CASRTGEGRLSTDTQYF; cdr3_nt: TGTGCCAGCAGGACAGGGGAGGGAAGACTAAGCACAGATACGCAGTATTTT
j_call: TRBJ1-3; d_call: NA; v_call: TRBV6-1; clone_size: NA; cdr3_length: 11; cdr3_aa: CASRGGNTIYF; cdr3_nt: TGTGCCAGCAGGGGTGGAAACACCATATATTTT
j_call: TRBJ2-2; d_call: NA; v_call: TRBV18; clone_size: NA; cdr3_length: 15; cdr3_aa: CASSPMTHNTGELFF; cdr3_nt: TGTGCCAGCTCACCAATGACACATAACACCGGGGAGCTGTTTTTT
j_call: TRBJ2-1; d_call: TRBD1; v_call: TRBV4-3; clone_size: few; cdr3_length: 14; cdr3_aa: CASSRTGVYNEQFF; cdr3_nt: TGCGCCAGCAGCCGGACAGGTGTTTACAATGAGCAGTTCTTC
j_call: TRBJ1-3; d_call: NA; v_call: TRBV5-4; clone_size: NA; cdr3_length: 17; cdr3_aa: CASSLDGGGPSGNTIYF; cdr3_nt: TGTGCCAGCAGCTTGGATGGGGGGGGCCCCTCTGGAAACACCATATATTTT
j_call: TRBJ1-4; d_call: NA; v_call: TRBV7-2; clone_size: few; cdr3_length: 14; cdr3_aa: CASSLGQFNEKLFF; cdr3_nt: TGTGCCAGCAGCTTAGGACAGTTTAACGAAAAACTGTTTTTT
j_call: TRBJ2-5; d_call: TRBD1; v_call: TRBV7-3; clone_size: NA; cdr3_length: 15; cdr3_aa: CASSPFPGQGVTQYF; cdr3_nt: TGTGCCAGCAGCCCCTTCCCGGGACAGGGGGTGACCCAGTACTTC
j_call: TRBJ1-3; d_call: NA; v_call: TRBV6-5; clone_size: NA; cdr3_length: 16; cdr3_aa: CASSYGPGGSGNTIYF; cdr3_nt: TGTGCCAGCAGTTATGGCCCTGGGGGCTCTGGAAACACCATATATTTT
j_call: TRBJ1-1; d_call: TRBD1; v_call: TRBV6-5; clone_size: many; cdr3_length: 16; cdr3_aa: CASSSQRGRGNTEAFF; cdr3_nt: TGTGCCAGCAGCTCTCAGAGGGGGCGGGGGAACACTGAAGCTTTCTTT
j_call: TRBJ1-2; d_call: NA; v_call: TRBV19; clone_size: NA; cdr3_length: 14; cdr3_aa: CASSPRDWGYGYTF; cdr3_nt: TGTGCCAGTAGCCCCAGGGATTGGGGCTATGGCTACACCTTC
j_call: TRBJ2-7; d_call: NA; v_call: TRBV18; clone_size: NA; cdr3_length: 16; cdr3_aa: CASSSPGTGGKIEQYF; cdr3_nt: TGTGCCAGCTCATCTCCCGGAACGGGGGGCAAGATCGAGCAGTACTTC
j_call: TRBJ1-3; d_call: NA; v_call: TRBV7-2; clone_size: few; cdr3_length: 15; cdr3_aa: CASSLDLYSGNTIYF; cdr3_nt: TGTGCCAGCAGCTTAGATCTCTACTCTGGAAACACCATATATTTT
j_call: TRBJ1-2; d_call: NA; v_call: TRBV30; clone_size: NA; cdr3_length: 11; cdr3_aa: CAWSGWVGYTF; cdr3_nt: TGTGCCTGGAGTGGCTGGGTTGGCTACACCTTC
j_call: TRBJ2-1; d_call: NA; v_call: TRBV6-5; clone_size: few; cdr3_length: 11; cdr3_aa: CASSYLGVPFF; cdr3_nt: TGTGCCAGCAGTTACTTGGGGGTACCGTTCTTC
j_call: TRBJ2-3; d_call: TRBD1; v_call: TRBV7-2; clone_size: NA; cdr3_length: 16; cdr3_aa: CASSSRTGFLSDTQYF; cdr3_nt: TGTGCCAGCAGTTCTCGGACAGGGTTTTTGTCAGATACGCAGTATTTT
j_call: TRBJ2-3; d_call: NA; v_call: TRBV12-3/TRBV12-4; clone_size: many; cdr3_length: 15; cdr3_aa: CASSPQFSGTDTQYF; cdr3_nt: TGTGCCAGCAGTCCACAGTTTTCGGGCACAGATACGCAGTATTTT
j_call: TRBJ2-2; d_call: NA; v_call: TRBV5-1; clone_size: many; cdr3_length: 15; cdr3_aa: CASSLDPGLAGELFF; cdr3_nt: TGCGCCAGCAGCTTGGACCCGGGATTGGCCGGGGAGCTGTTTTTT
j_call: TRBJ2-3; d_call: TRBD2; v_call: TRBV15; clone_size: few; cdr3_length: 16; cdr3_aa: CATSRDPLRGTDTQYF; cdr3_nt: TGTGCCACCAGCAGAGATCCCTTGCGGGGGACCGATACGCAGTATTTT
j_call: TRBJ2-2; d_call: TRBD1; v_call: TRBV5-5; clone_size: few; cdr3_length: 15; cdr3_aa: CASSSGTGPTGELFF; cdr3_nt: TGTGCCAGCAGCTCTGGGACAGGACCCACCGGGGAGCTGTTTTTT
j_call: TRBJ1-2; d_call: NA; v_call: TRBV5-1; clone_size: few; cdr3_length: 13; cdr3_aa: CASSLVAEYGYTF; cdr3_nt: TGCGCCAGCAGCTTGGTTGCAGAATATGGCTACACCTTC